This T cell receptor beta chain was identified during a study of blood T cell repertoires in COVID-19 (dated by TCRdb to the early 2020s). Looking at the study overall: Samples covering the acute and convalescent phases of COVID-19 were provided by collaborators in the United States, Italy and Spain. The prospective study material was composed of cDNA or gDNA derived from T cells, B-cell-depleted T cells, or PBMCs. The repertoires were released in a freely available public database intended as a resource for research on the immune response to SARS-CoV-2. The samples were drawn from two sources: the first 160 participants of the ongoing ImmuneRACE study, and 1,200 or so subjects contributed by 6 global collaborators. Deeply sampled blood TCRbeta repertoires from subjects exposed to, actively infected with, or recovered from COVID-19 were included in the dataset. Where available, HLA class I and class II types were taken from metadata supplied by the sample provider and were not determined by assay-based typing. Sample metadata almost always included a de-identified subject ID, COVID-19 status, age in years and sex.

With respect to this clone: Its antigen specificity is not known. No much larger clone exists at a distance of one base, and base qualities are not known.

Summary of the overall study and its limitations: Clinical and demographic metadata were provided uncurated, with the amount varying by source and participant.

Collaborating institutions collected whole blood in K2EDTA tubes following their own protocols. For TCRbeta analysis, collaborator samples were shipped as frozen whole blood, as isolated PBMCs, or as DNA extracted from either sample type. The CDR3 covers 16 residues, taking in both the cysteine and the phenylalanine. CDR3 DNA only is kept here, 48 bases in frame from base 1. Taken from the germline V gene, the CDR1 and CDR2 loops are SGHTA and FQGNSA. Germline trimming amounts to 6 bases on V and 7 bases on J, with 11 as the count of junction bases outside the gene matches. The immunoSEQ Assay, a bias-controlled multiplex PCR, was used to amplify TCRbeta CDR3 regions from genomic DNA. As for the original processing: Nucleated cell counts per sample were estimated from amplification of reference gene primers within the assay. To quantify the absolute abundance of each unique TCRbeta CDR3 rearrangement, sequence reads were collapsed and filtered. For each sample, productive Simpson clonality was calculated as the square root of Simpson's diversity index across productive rearrangements. TCRdb holds this immuneACCESS table with in-frame rearrangements only. Some clones are missing; in checked studies, unresolved V genes explain under half, and the rest has no known cause. D and trimming come from the DNA, and the V and J calls and clone size come from that table. This sample lists more than 200,000 clones; roughly nine tenths were detected once. The ten largest make up about 3% of the sample.

The rearrangement combines TRBV7-2 with TRBJ1-4, with 10 central nucleotides matching TRBD1. This clonotype was sampled from a man aged 18 to 35 with active or convalescent COVID-19. The sequenced sample was peripheral blood. Read as DNA, the sequence is TGTGCCAGCAGGCCTCAAAGGGGACAGGGGCGTGAAAAACTGTTTTTT. Its protein is CASRPQRGQGREKLFF.